The clone carrying this TCR beta chain is a singleton in its sample. What it binds is not known. This sample's RNA came from whole unsorted tissue. The normal lung tissue was taken more than 3 cm from the tumor edge. Between August and November 2014, newly diagnosed, chemotherapy-naive lung cancer patients underwent thoracic surgery in China. The source of the sample is a study of tumor and adjacent non-tumor tissue in lung cancer. This CDR3 has 17 residues. Germline lookup yields CDR1 MGHRA and CDR2 YSYEKL. The V and J ends lost 6 bases and 0 bases respectively, with 17 bases between them. TCRbeta libraries were built with three rounds of nested PCR, modified from ARM-PCR. TCRdb reprocessed the multiplex PCR reads via MiXCR and lists one record per CDR3 protein. This sample has about 98,000 distinct CDR3 sequences; more than 80% occur once, and the top ten carry roughly 33%. General study findings and limits: Tumor repertoires had a smaller top 100 clone share than normal lung.

This TCR was recovered from a man in his fifties or sixties with small cell lung cancer. The chain is built from TRBV4-1 and TRBJ2-2; D may be TRBD1 (5 bases). The sequencing input was distant non-tumor lung tissue. CDR3 amino acids: CASSHDPARANTGELFF. CDR3 coding DNA: TGCGCCAGCAGTCATGATCCGGCCAGGGCGAACACCGGGGAGCTGTTTTTT.